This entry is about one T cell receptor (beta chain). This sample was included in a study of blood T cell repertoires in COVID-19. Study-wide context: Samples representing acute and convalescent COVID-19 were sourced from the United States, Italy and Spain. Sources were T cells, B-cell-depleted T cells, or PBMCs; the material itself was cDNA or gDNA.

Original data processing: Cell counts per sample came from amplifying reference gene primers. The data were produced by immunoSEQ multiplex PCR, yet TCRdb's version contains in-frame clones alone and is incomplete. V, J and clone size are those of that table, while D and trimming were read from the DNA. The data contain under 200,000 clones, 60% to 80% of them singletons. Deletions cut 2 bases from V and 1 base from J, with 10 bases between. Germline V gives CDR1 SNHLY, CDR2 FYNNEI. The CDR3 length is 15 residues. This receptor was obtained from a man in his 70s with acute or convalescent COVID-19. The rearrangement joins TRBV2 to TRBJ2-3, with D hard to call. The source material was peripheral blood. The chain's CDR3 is CASSERRSGTDTQYF. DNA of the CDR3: TGTGCCAGCAGTGAACGCAGGTCGGGCACAGATACGCAGTATTTT.